The rows below give T cell receptor beta chains drawn from one sample of a study of regulatory T cells in long-lasting Graves disease. A single record per CDR3 protein comes from TCRdb applying MiXCR to the multiplex PCR reads. This sample carries roughly 500,000 distinct CDR3 sequences, roughly 13% of them seen once, and the ten largest clones take about 10%. These same records also appear under a second study, on T cells in Graves' hyperthyroidism and ophthalmopathy.

The sample was peripheral blood mononuclear cells (PBMCs), taken at new diagnosis, from a patient treated with antithyroid drugs. The receptors stem from a man aged 30 to 45 with Graves disease. Both conserved end residues are part of each CDR3. A D gene is named only where the DNA matches it firmly. Clone sizes are given selectively: once, few, many, or a class where the clone is expanded.

size,V,D,length,J,DNA,CDR3
many,TRBV27,NA,17,TRBJ1-5,TGTGCCAGCAGCCGAAGGTTGACAGCTCTTAGCAATCAGCCCCAGCATTTT,CASSRRLTALSNQPQHF
many,TRBV6-1,NA,13,TRBJ1-1,TGTGCCAGCACCGCCCCAGGGTCCACTGAAGCTTTCTTT,CASTAPGSTEAFF
NA,TRBV12-3/TRBV12-4,NA,12,TRBJ1-6,TGTGCCAGCAGTTGGGAGGGTTCACCCCTCCACTTT,CASSWEGSPLHF
many,TRBV7-2,NA,14,TRBJ2-7,TGTGCCAGCAGCTTCCGGGACGGCACCTACGAGCAGTACTTC,CASSFRDGTYEQYF
NA,TRBV7-8,NA,15,TRBJ2-1,TGTGCCAGCAGCCGGCTTAAGACGACACACAATGAGCAGTTCTTC,CASSRLKTTHNEQFF
many,TRBV29-1,NA,10,TRBJ1-1,TGCAGCGCCGGGGACACTGAAGCTTTCTTT,CSAGDTEAFF
many,TRBV2,NA,15,TRBJ1-1,TGTGCCAGCAGTGAAAGCGGGACTGTGAACACTGAAGCTTTCTTT,CASSESGTVNTEAFF
many,TRBV20-1,NA,13,TRBJ1-4,TGCAGTGCTAAACAGGGAATAAGCGAAAAACTGTTTTTT,CSAKQGISEKLFF
many,TRBV27,TRBD2,16,TRBJ2-7,TGTGCCAGCAGTTTTCCCCCCTTAGCGGGAGGCTACGAGCAGTACTTC,CASSFPPLAGGYEQYF
many,TRBV2,TRBD2,16,TRBJ2-5,TGTGCCAGCAGTGAGTTAGTAGCGGGAGATGGAGAGACCCAGTACTTC,CASSELVAGDGETQYF
NA,TRBV10-3,NA,14,TRBJ2-2,TGTGCCATCACCACCGGTCAGGCCACCGGGGAGCTGTTTTTT,CAITTGQATGELFF
many,TRBV6-2/TRBV6-3,NA,14,TRBJ2-3,TGTGCCAGCAGTTTGGCCTACTCCACAGATACGCAGTATTTT,CASSLAYSTDTQYF
few,TRBV20-1,NA,14,TRBJ2-7,TGCAGTGCCCTGCTCCGGACAGTCCTACGAAGGCAGTACTTC,CSALLRTVLRRQYF
many,TRBV11-2,NA,15,TRBJ2-1,TGTGCCAGCAGGGAGACACGGGCCTCCTACAATGAGCAGTTCTTC,CASRETRASYNEQFF
many,TRBV14,NA,14,TRBJ2-7,TGTGCCAGCAGCCAAGCGGGCAGGGCCTCCGAGCAGTACTTC,CASSQAGRASEQYF
many,TRBV29-1,NA,13,TRBJ2-2,TGCAGCGCAGAGGGCTGGAACACCGGGGAGCTGTTTTTT,CSAEGWNTGELFF
NA,TRBV2,NA,15,TRBJ1-6,TGTGCCAGCAGTGGTCAAGGGTTAGGAAATTCACCCCTCCACTTT,CASSGQGLGNSPLHF
many,TRBV27,TRBD2,15,TRBJ2-7,TGTGCCAGCAGTTTCTTAGCGGGAGGGCTTATAGAGCAGTACTTC,CASSFLAGGLIEQYF
NA,TRBV7-9,TRBD2,18,TRBJ2-7,TGTGCCAGCAGCTTAGCGCGTTTTGACGCTAGCGGGGCCTACGAGCAGTACTTC,CASSLARFDASGAYEQYF
NA,TRBV3-1,TRBD1,15,TRBJ1-5,TGTGCCAGCAGCCGAGACAGGGGTTACAATCAGCCCCAGCATTTT,CASSRDRGYNQPQHF
few,TRBV12-3/TRBV12-4,NA,15,TRBJ2-4,TGTGCCAGCAGTTTAGGGACAGCTGACAAAAACATTCAGTACTTC,CASSLGTADKNIQYF
NA,TRBV6-1,NA,15,TRBJ1-3,TGTGCCAGCAGTGCACGGGGGATTGGGGGAAACACCATATATTTT,CASSARGIGGNTIYF
NA,TRBV9,NA,14,TRBJ2-6,TGTGCCAGCAGCGTGGTGTTGGGGGCCAACGTCCTGACTTTC,CASSVVLGANVLTF
NA,TRBV7-3,TRBD1,15,TRBJ2-1,TGTGCCAGCAGCTTAAGTGGGGACAGGAGGGATGAGCGGTTCTTC,CASSLSGDRRDERFF
few,TRBV19,TRBD1,14,TRBJ1-5,TGTGCCAGTAAGTCAGCAGGGGGCGATCAGCCCCAGCATTTT,CASKSAGGDQPQHF
NA,TRBV5-1,NA,13,TRBJ1-5,TGTGCCAGCAGCTTTGGAGCCTATCAGCCCCAGCATTTT,CASSFGAYQPQHF
once,TRBV28,NA,11,TRBJ2-7,TGTGCCAGCAGAGCCTTTCTCGAGCAGTACTTC,CASRAFLEQYF
many,TRBV2,NA,13,TRBJ2-1,TGTGCCAGCCGCAAGGCTACCTACAATGAGCAGTTCTTC,CASRKATYNEQFF
few,TRBV20-1,NA,15,TRBJ2-4,TGCAGTGCTCCAGAGGTCACAGGGGCCAAAAACATTCAGTACTTC,CSAPEVTGAKNIQYF
NA,TRBV7-7,TRBD1,15,TRBJ2-3,TGTGCTAGCAGCCTCGGGACAGGGGGCGCGGGAACGCAGTATTTT,CASSLGTGGAGTQYF
many,TRBV5-5,TRBD2,15,TRBJ2-7,TGTGCCAGCAGCGGGGGACTAGCGGCCTCCTACGAGCAGTACTTC,CASSGGLAASYEQYF
many,TRBV20-1,NA,14,TRBJ1-1,TGCAGTGCCCAAGGGAGACTGGGGGCGACTGAAGCTTTCTTT,CSAQGRLGATEAFF
NA,TRBV3-1,TRBD1,16,TRBJ2-7,TGTGCCAGCAGCCCCTATGGACAGGGATTTGTCTACGAGCAGTACTTC,CASSPYGQGFVYEQYF
few,TRBV27,NA,14,TRBJ2-7,TGTGCCAGCAGTTTGGGGACTGCGGGCTACGAGCAGTACTTC,CASSLGTAGYEQYF
many,TRBV10-3,TRBD1,16,TRBJ2-4,TGTGCCATCAGTGAGTCTCAGGGGGCGTATGGAGGCATTCAGTACTTC,CAISESQGAYGGIQYF
few,TRBV20-1,TRBD2,13,TRBJ2-1,TGCAGTGCTAGCGGGAGGGCCTTCAATGAGCAGTTCTTC,CSASGRAFNEQFF
NA,TRBV29-1,TRBD2,14,TRBJ2-5,TGCAGCGTTGCTACTAGCGGAACCCAAGAGACCCAGTACTTC,CSVATSGTQETQYF
many,TRBV3-1,NA,15,TRBJ2-3,TGTGCCAGCAGCGCCCGACAGCCATACACAGATACGCAGTATTTT,CASSARQPYTDTQYF
NA,TRBV5-1,NA,15,TRBJ2-5,TGCGCCAGCAGCTTGGACAGGGCAGCTAAAGAGACCCAGTACTTC,CASSLDRAAKETQYF
NA,TRBV11-2,NA,16,TRBJ2-2,TGTGCCAGCAGCTTACCCTGGGACACGAACACCGGGGAGCTGTTTTTT,CASSLPWDTNTGELFF
NA,TRBV29-1,NA,13,TRBJ2-1,TGCAGCGTTGATTCGAGGGATGACAATGAGCAGTTCTTC,CSVDSRDDNEQFF
many,TRBV7-2,NA,15,TRBJ2-4,TGTGCCAGCAGCTTAGCGGCGGGAGCCAAAAACATTCAGTACTTC,CASSLAAGAKNIQYF
few,TRBV11-2,NA,16,TRBJ2-1,TGTGCCAGCAGCTTAGGCTCGGGAACAGCCTACAATGAGCAGTTCTTC,CASSLGSGTAYNEQFF
many,TRBV24-1,NA,16,TRBJ2-1,TGTGCCACCAGTGACCCCGACGGGCGGAGGTACAATGAGCAGTTCTTC,CATSDPDGRRYNEQFF
NA,TRBV6-2/TRBV6-3,NA,16,TRBJ1-5,TGTGCCAGCAGCACAAGGACAGTTTATAGCAATCAGCCCCAGCATTTT,CASSTRTVYSNQPQHF
NA,TRBV27,NA,14,TRBJ1-2,TGTGCCAGCAGTTTAGGGACCGTACCTCATGGCTACACCTTC,CASSLGTVPHGYTF
few,TRBV12-3/TRBV12-4,TRBD2,18,TRBJ2-5,TGTGCCAGCAGTTACCCCCCGGGGGGAACTAGCGCCCAAGAGACCCAGTACTTC,CASSYPPGGTSAQETQYF
many,TRBV20-1,NA,11,TRBJ2-7,TGCAGTGCTGAGGACAGCTACGAGCAGTACTTC,CSAEDSYEQYF
many,TRBV5-1,TRBD2,14,TRBJ2-7,TGCGCCAGCAGCTTCGGACTAGCGGACTACGAGCAGTACTTC,CASSFGLADYEQYF
NA,TRBV24-1,NA,16,TRBJ1-2,TGTGCCACCAGTGATTTGTACGAAATCGACTTCTATGGCTACACCTTC,CATSDLYEIDFYGYTF
many,TRBV7-8,NA,14,TRBJ2-5,TGTGCCAGCAGCTACCTCGTCGGTGGAGAGACCCAGTACTTC,CASSYLVGGETQYF
many,TRBV20-1,NA,9,TRBJ1-1,TGCAGTGCTAGAGATGCGGCTTTCTTT,CSARDAAFF
many,TRBV11-2,TRBD1,13,TRBJ1-2,TGTGCCAGCAGCCCGACAGGGAACTATGGCTACACCTTC,CASSPTGNYGYTF
NA,TRBV5-1,NA,20,TRBJ2-5,TGCGCCAGCAGCTTGGGATGGGCCCCGCAGCCGAGCCCTATCACGGAGACCCAGTACTTC,CASSLGWAPQPSPITETQYF
few,TRBV6-1,TRBD2,17,TRBJ2-5,TGTGCCAGCTCACCATGGGCGGGAGGCCCCCATCAAGAGACCCAGTACTTC,CASSPWAGGPHQETQYF
NA,TRBV19,TRBD2,15,TRBJ2-7,TGTGCCAGTAGTCCCAGTGGTGCGGGAGATTACGAGCAGTACTTC,CASSPSGAGDYEQYF
many,TRBV20-1,TRBD2,17,TRBJ2-1,TGCAGTGCTAGGAAGAGAAGGGGACTAGCGGGGTACAATGAGCAGTTCTTC,CSARKRRGLAGYNEQFF
few,TRBV25-1,NA,15,TRBJ2-1,TGTGCCAGCAGTGAATCCGGCGGGGTCAACAATGAGCAGTTCTTC,CASSESGGVNNEQFF
NA,TRBV5-1,TRBD2,15,TRBJ2-1,TGCGCCAGCAGCTTCTGGAGCGGGAGCTTCAATGAGCAGTTCTTC,CASSFWSGSFNEQFF
many,TRBV6-2/TRBV6-3,TRBD2,17,TRBJ2-3,TGTGCCAGCAGACCCCTAGCGGGAGGGCCTACTGGGGATACGCAGTATTTT,CASRPLAGGPTGDTQYF